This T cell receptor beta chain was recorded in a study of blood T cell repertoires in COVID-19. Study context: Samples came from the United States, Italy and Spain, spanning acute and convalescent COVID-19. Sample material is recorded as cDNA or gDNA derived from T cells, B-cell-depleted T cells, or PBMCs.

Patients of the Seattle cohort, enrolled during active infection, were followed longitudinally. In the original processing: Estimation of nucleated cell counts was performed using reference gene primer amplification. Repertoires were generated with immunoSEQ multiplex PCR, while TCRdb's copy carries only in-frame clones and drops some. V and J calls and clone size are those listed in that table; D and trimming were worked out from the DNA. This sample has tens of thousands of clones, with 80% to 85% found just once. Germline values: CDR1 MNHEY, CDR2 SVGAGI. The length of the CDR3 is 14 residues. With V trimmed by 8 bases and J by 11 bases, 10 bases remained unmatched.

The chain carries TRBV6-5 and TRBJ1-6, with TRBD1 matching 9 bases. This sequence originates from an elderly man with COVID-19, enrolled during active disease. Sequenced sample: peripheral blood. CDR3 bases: TGTGCCAGCGGAAGGACAGGGGACGGACCACCCCTCCACTTT. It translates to CASGRTGDGPPLHF.